Included here is one TCR beta chain sequence, with context. As yet, its antigen is unknown. The sequenced cases were selected for having the highest brain T cell transcript signatures. At least one anti-epileptic drug was given before surgery. These data are taken from a study of brain T cells in children with intractable seizures. Profiling relied on immunoSEQ multiplex PCR, and the TCRdb table lists in-frame clones only, not all of them. Among about 120,000 clones, roughly 92% were seen once, and the ten largest hold 3.8%. From germline, CDR1 is MNHEY and CDR2 SVGEGT. Trimming took 4 bases from V and 4 from J, leaving 7 bases between them. This CDR3 comprises 12 residues. Study observations and caveats: Absence of clones before surgery may stem from lower sequencing depth.

The chain uses TRBV6-2 or TRBV6-3 and TRBJ1-2; D is uncertain. This clonotype was sampled from a boy less than two years old with hemimegalencephaly and intractable seizures. The specimen was peripheral blood, collected at surgery. This CDR3 reads CASSWGAYGYTF. CDR3 sequence (DNA): TGTGCCAGCAGTTGGGGAGCCTATGGCTACACCTTC.